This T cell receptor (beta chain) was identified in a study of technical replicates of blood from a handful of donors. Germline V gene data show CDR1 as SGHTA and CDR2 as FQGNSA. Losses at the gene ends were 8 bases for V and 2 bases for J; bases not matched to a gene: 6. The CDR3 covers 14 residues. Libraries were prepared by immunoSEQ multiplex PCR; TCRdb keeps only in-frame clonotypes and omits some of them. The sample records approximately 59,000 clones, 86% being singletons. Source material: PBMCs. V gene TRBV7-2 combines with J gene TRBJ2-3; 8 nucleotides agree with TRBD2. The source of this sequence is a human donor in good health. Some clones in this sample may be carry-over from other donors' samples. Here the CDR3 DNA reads TGTGCCAGCTTCCTAGCGGGCCTCACAGATACGCAGTATTTT. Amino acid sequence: CASFLAGLTDTQYF.